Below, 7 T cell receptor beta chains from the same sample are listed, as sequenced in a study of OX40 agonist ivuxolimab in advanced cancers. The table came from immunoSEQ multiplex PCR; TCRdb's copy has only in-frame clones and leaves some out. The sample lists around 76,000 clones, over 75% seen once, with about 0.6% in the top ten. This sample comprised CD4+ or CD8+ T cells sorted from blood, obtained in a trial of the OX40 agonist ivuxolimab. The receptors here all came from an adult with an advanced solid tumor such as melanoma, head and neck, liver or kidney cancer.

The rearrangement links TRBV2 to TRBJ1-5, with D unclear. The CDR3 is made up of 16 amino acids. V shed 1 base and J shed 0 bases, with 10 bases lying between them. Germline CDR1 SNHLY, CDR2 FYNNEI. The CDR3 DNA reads TGTGCCAGCAGTGAAGACGAAGGTAATAGCAATCAGCCCCAGCATTTT. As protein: CASSEDEGNSNQPQHF.

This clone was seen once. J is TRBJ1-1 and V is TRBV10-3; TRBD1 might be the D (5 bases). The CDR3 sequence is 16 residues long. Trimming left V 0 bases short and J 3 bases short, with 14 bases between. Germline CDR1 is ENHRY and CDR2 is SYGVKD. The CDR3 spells CAISESGGGGYTEAFF. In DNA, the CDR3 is TGTGCCATCAGTGAGTCGGGAGGCGGGGGATACACTGAAGCTTTCTTT.

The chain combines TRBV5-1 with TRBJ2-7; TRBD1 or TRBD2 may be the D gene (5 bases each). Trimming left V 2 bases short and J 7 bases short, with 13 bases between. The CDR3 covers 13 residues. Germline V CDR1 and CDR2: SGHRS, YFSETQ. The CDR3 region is CASSFGASGEQYF. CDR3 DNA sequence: TGCGCCAGCAGCTTCGGGGCCAGTGGGGAGCAGTACTTC.

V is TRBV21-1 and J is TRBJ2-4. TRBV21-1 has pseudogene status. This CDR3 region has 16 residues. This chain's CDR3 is CASSKAGLKAKNIQYF. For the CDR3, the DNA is TGTGCCAGCAGCAAAGCTGGATTGAAAGCCAAAAACATTCAGTACTTC.

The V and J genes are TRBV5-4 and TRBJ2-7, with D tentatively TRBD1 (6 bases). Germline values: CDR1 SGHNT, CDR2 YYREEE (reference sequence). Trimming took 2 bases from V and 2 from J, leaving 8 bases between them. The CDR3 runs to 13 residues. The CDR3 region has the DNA TGTGCCAGCAGCTTATGGGACACCTACGAGCAGTACTTC. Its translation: CASSLWDTYEQYF.

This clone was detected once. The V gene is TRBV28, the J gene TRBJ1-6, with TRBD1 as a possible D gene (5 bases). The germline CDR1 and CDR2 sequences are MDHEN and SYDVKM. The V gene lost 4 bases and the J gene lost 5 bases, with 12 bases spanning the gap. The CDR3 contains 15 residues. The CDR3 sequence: CASSWDLNNNSPLHF. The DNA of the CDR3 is TGTGCCAGCAGTTGGGACCTAAATAATAATTCACCCCTCCACTTT.

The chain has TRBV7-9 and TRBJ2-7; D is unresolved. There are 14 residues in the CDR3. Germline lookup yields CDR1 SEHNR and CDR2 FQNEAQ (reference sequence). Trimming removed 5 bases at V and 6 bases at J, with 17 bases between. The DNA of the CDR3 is TGTGCCAGCAGCCCACACGAACTGGCTGGCGAGCAGTACTTC. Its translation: CASSPHELAGEQYF.